Presented here are 27 T cell receptor beta chains from one specimen sequenced in a study of T cell repertoires in cytomegalovirus infection. TCRdb itself ran the reads through MiXCR, one entry per CDR3 protein. Of about 280,000 distinct CDR3 sequences in the sample, roughly a fifth were seen once. No cognate antigen is known for these TCRs. Sequencing used cultured PBMCs, obtained from culture after CMV antigen stimulation. These receptors were taken from a human donor in good health (CMV status not recorded). Some clones in this sample may be carry-over from other donors' samples.

The table lists this clonotype with many counts. The rearrangement links TRBV7-7 to TRBJ2-2, with D maybe TRBD1 (6 bases). CDR1 and CDR2 (germline): SSHAT, FNYEAQ (reference sequence). This CDR3 is built from 14 residues. The CDR3 DNA follows: TGTGCTAGCTCCAGGGGATTTTTGGCCGGGGAGCTGTTTTTT. Translation gives CASSRGFLAGELFF.

The table lists this clonotype with a few counts. J is TRBJ2-1 and V is TRBV20-1; TRBD2 might be the D (6 bases). Germline values: CDR1 DFQATT, CDR2 SNEGSKA (reference sequence). CDR3 size: 20 residues. Trimming took 0 bases from V and 0 from J, leaving 24 bases between them. The CDR3 loop reads CSAREAESSAKKGSYNEQFF. CDR3 DNA sequence: TGCAGTGCTAGAGAGGCGGAGTCTAGCGCCAAGAAGGGCTCCTACAATGAGCAGTTCTTC.

This chain uses TRBV18 with TRBJ2-2, with D hard to call. The CDR3 runs 17 residues. CDR1 KGHSH and CDR2 LQKENI come from the germline V gene. V lost 3 bases, J lost 6 bases, and 20 bases lay in between. The CDR3 loop is CASSPHGGGVHAGELFF. For the CDR3, the DNA is TGTGCCAGCTCACCTCATGGTGGCGGTGTCCACGCCGGGGAGCTGTTTTTT.

CDR3 in DNA: TGTGCCAGCAGCCCTCTCGGGGTAGCGGATCAGCCCCAGCATTTT. This translates into CASSPLGVADQPQHF. The V gene is TRBV7-2, the J gene TRBJ1-5; D is undetermined. V dropped 5 bases and J dropped 5 bases, with 16 bases sitting between them. Germline assignment: CDR1 SGHTA and CDR2 FQGNSA. The CDR3 length is 15 residues.

The rearrangement uses TRBV4-3 and TRBJ2-1; 8 bases match TRBD2. Germline CDR1 reads LGHNA; CDR2 reads YSLEER. The CDR3 consists of 18 residues. V shed 2 bases and J 6 bases; nucleotides not matched to a gene: 15. The CDR3 DNA reads TGCGCCAGCAGCCAACCCACAGACTGGCTAGCGGGCGGCAATGAGCAGTTCTTC. Amino acid sequence: CASSQPTDWLAGGNEQFF.

This clonotype was picked up many times. This chain links TRBV11-2 with TRBJ2-7; TRBD1 might be the D (5 bases). CDR3 length equals 14 residues. CDR1 and CDR2 from the germline V gene are SGHAT and FQNNGV. The V end lost 2 bases, the J end lost 0 bases, and 8 bases lay between the germline ends. The CDR3 spells CASSLHRSSYEQYV. The CDR3 DNA is TGTGCCAGCAGCTTACACAGGAGCTCCTACGAGCAGTACGTC.

The chain uses TRBV23-1 and TRBJ2-7, with TRBD2 matching over 8 bases. TRBV23-1 is filed as an ORF, its function uncertain. CDR3 length: 19 residues. V was clipped by 0 bases and J by 1 base; unmatched bases: 14. The DNA of the CDR3 is TGCGCCAGCAGTCAATCTACCCCATCATACGGGGGGGATTCCTACGAGCAGTACTTC. It is translated as CASSQSTPSYGGDSYEQYF.

The table lists this clonotype with many counts. Mismatch with germline at one junction end may stem from a read error. This sequence joins TRBV7-2 and TRBJ1-1; D remains unclear. This CDR3 has 13 amino acids. CDR1 SGHTA and CDR2 FQGNSA come from the germline V gene. CDR3 region: CASSLARYTEAFF. The CDR3, as DNA: TGTGCCAGCAGCTTAGCACGGTACACAGAAGCTTTCTTT.

This clonotype was seen a few times. The rearrangement joins TRBV28 to TRBJ2-1; TRBD1 or TRBD2 may be the D gene (5 bases each). V gave up 7 bases and J gave up 0 bases, with 10 bases separating them. There are 14 residues in the CDR3. Germline V gene sequence: CDR1 MDHEN, CDR2 SYDVKM. The CDR3 is CASTWGSSYNEQFF. DNA of the CDR3: TGTGCCAGCACATGGGGGAGCTCCTACAATGAGCAGTTCTTC.

The CDR3 bases are TGTGCCAGCAGCGTAGGACAAGAGACCCAGTACTTC. It specifies CASSVGQETQYF. The genes are TRBV7-8 and TRBJ2-5; D gene ambiguous. The V end lost 5 bases, the J end lost 2 bases, and 6 bases lay between the germline ends. Per germline, CDR1 SGHVS and CDR2 FQNEAQ. The CDR3 loop spans 12 amino acids.

In its sample, this clonotype was seen a few times. This chain joins TRBV6-5 and TRBJ2-1, with 10 bases identical to TRBD2. Looked up from germline, CDR1 is MNHEY and CDR2 is SVGAGI. The CDR3 consists of 16 residues. The V and J ends lost 6 bases and 6 bases, in that order; junction bases with no gene match: 11. Written as DNA, the CDR3 is TGTGCCAGCAGCTTCCGTGGGGCTAGCGGGAGCAATGAGCAGTTCTTC. Protein sequence: CASSFRGASGSNEQFF.

This clonotype was counted at least ten times. The chain links TRBV7-4 to TRBJ1-5, with D possibly matching TRBD1 (5 bases). Trimming pared 4 bases from V and 6 bases from J, leaving 16 bases between. The CDR3 loop spans 15 amino acids. Germline assignment: CDR1 SGHVT and CDR2 SQSDAQ. For the CDR3, the DNA is TGTGCCAGCAGCTCCGGGAGAGGGGAATGTCAGCCCCAGCATTTT. Translating it yields CASSSGRGECQPQHF.

This clonotype has ten or more counts. The chain recombines TRBV7-2 with TRBJ1-4; no reliable D call. Germline-derived CDR1 and CDR2 are SGHTA and FQGNSA. The CDR3 spans 14 residues. Trimming shortened V by 3 bases and J by 5 bases, and 10 bases separated the two germline ends. The CDR3 here is CASSFGRRNEKLFF. The CDR3 region has the DNA TGTGCCAGCAGCTTCGGACGGCGAAATGAAAAACTGTTTTTT.

The chain couples TRBV2 to TRBJ1-3; 8 bases match TRBD1. CDR1 and CDR2 (germline): SNHLY, FYNNEI. There are 14 residues in the CDR3. V was pared by 7 bases and J by 4 bases, with 6 bases of the junction left unmatched. CDR3 amino acids: CASTKDREGNTIYF. The CDR3 DNA follows: TGTGCCAGCACCAAGGACAGGGAAGGAAACACCATATATTTT.

This clonotype has a count of ten or more. The chain employs TRBV7-6 and TRBJ2-7; no reliable D call. The CDR3 length is 16 residues. Trimming shortened V by 5 bases and J by 2 bases, and 19 bases separated the two germline ends. Germline V gene data show CDR1 as SGHVS and CDR2 as FNYEAQ. The CDR3 protein is CASSAGWGILTYEQYF. CDR3 nucleotide sequence: TGTGCCAGCAGCGCAGGTTGGGGTATACTAACCTACGAGCAGTACTTC. Full variable domain (missing parts from reference TRBV7-6 and TRBJ2-7): GAGVSQSPRYKVTKRGQDVALRCDPISGHVSLYWYRQALGQGPEFLTYFNYEAQQDKSGLPNDRFSAERPEGSISTLTIQRTEQRDSAMYRCASSAGWGILTYEQYFGPGTRLTVT.

The V call is TRBV5-1, the J call TRBJ2-5; D is unresolved. This CDR3 spans 13 amino acids. Germline V gene lookup returns CDR1 SGHRS and CDR2 YFSETQ. The V and J ends lost 2 bases and 1 base respectively, with 6 bases between them. The CDR3 DNA reads as TGCGCCAGCAGCTTATGGCCCCAAGAGACCCAGTACTTC. Translation: CASSLWPQETQYF.

This clonotype was observed a handful of times. The chain is built from TRBV12-3 or TRBV12-4 and TRBJ2-2; D is uncertain. There are 13 residues in the CDR3. V lost 5 bases and J lost 3, with 7 bases in between. The DNA of the CDR3 is TGTGCCAGCAGTCCCTTATACACCGGGGAGCTGTTTTTT. Protein: CASSPLYTGELFF.

This clonotype appeared many times. This chain uses TRBV6-5 with TRBJ2-1, with 8 bases matching TRBD1. J gave up 0 bases and V 6 bases, and 4 bases lay outside the gene matches. The CDR3 is 15 residues long. Germline loops: CDR1 MNHEY, CDR2 SVGAGI. The CDR3 DNA sequence: TGTGCCAGCAGGAGGACAGGGAGCTCCTACAATGAGCAGTTCTTC. Protein product: CASRRTGSSYNEQFF.

Many counts were recorded for this clonotype. The V call is TRBV10-2, the J call TRBJ2-4; D remains unclear. Trimming took off 3 bases at V and 0 bases at J, with 12 bases between the two ends. The germline gives CDR1 WSHSY, CDR2 SAAADI. The CDR3 extends over 16 amino acids. The CDR3 sequence: CASSDWQLLAKNIQYF. CDR3 coding DNA: TGCGCCAGCAGTGATTGGCAGCTATTAGCCAAAAACATTCAGTACTTC.

This rearrangement joins TRBV27 to TRBJ1-1; D call uncertain. The CDR3 length is 10 residues. Germline V gene lookup returns CDR1 MNHEY and CDR2 SMNVEV (reference sequence). V dropped 8 bases and J dropped 6 bases, with 7 bases sitting between them. As DNA, the CDR3 is TGTGCCAGCGGCGCCGCTGAAGCTTTCTTT. The encoded protein is CASGAAEAFF.

This clonotype appeared many times. The V gene is TRBV7-2, the J gene TRBJ1-5, with D tentatively TRBD1 (6 bases). The CDR3 is made up of 15 amino acids. Trimming cost V 5 bases and J 1 base, with 12 bases left between them. Germline values: CDR1 SGHTA, CDR2 FQGNSA. DNA of the CDR3: TGTGCCAGCAGCATCCGACAGGACAGCAATCAGCCCCAGCATTTT. This sequence encodes CASSIRQDSNQPQHF.

In its sample, this clonotype was seen once. The chain carries TRBV5-4 and TRBJ2-1; D unresolved. This CDR3 has 13 amino acids. CDR1 is SGHNT, CDR2 YYREEE, per germline (reference sequence). V was cut by 0 bases and J by 5 bases, with 6 bases left in between. In nucleotides, the CDR3 is TGTGCCAGCAGCTTGGTTAGGAACAATGAGCAGTTCTTC. Amino acid sequence: CASSLVRNNEQFF.

This clonotype was seen a handful of times. V usage is TRBV15 and J usage is TRBJ2-1; TRBD1 might be the D (5 bases). V shed 4 bases and J shed 1 base, with 11 bases lying between them. Germline-derived CDR1 and CDR2 are LNHNV and YYDKDF (reference sequence). The CDR3 has 15 amino acids. As DNA, the CDR3 is TGTGCCACCAGCACAGGGCAGGCGTCCTACAATGAGCAGTTCTTC. Translation: CATSTGQASYNEQFF. Looking up the rest from reference TRBV15 and TRBJ2-1 gives the full variable domain: DAMVIQNPRYQVTQFGKPVTLSCSQTLNHNVMYWYQQKSSQAPKLLFHYYDKDFNNEADTPDNFQSRRPNTSFCFLDIRSPGLGDTAMYLCATSTGQASYNEQFFGPGTRLTVL.

This clonotype was seen a few times. The chain joins TRBV10-3 to TRBJ1-1; D gene uncertain. V was shortened by 4 bases and J by 1 base, with 10 bases between the two germline ends. Germline V gene data show CDR1 as ENHRY and CDR2 as SYGVKD. The CDR3 consists of 14 residues. The CDR3 spells CAISGPGRNTEAFF. The CDR3 nucleotides read TGTGCCATCAGTGGACCGGGTAGGAACACTGAAGCTTTCTTT.

This clonotype was counted a few times. J is TRBJ1-4 and V is TRBV4-3; no firm D call. Germline CDR1 LGHNA, CDR2 YSLEER. The CDR3 consists of 14 residues. Trimming took off 1 base at V and 8 bases at J, with 11 bases between the two ends. CDR3 in amino acids: CASSQAHYGEKLFF. CDR3 sequence (DNA): TGCGCCAGCAGCCAAGCCCACTACGGGGAAAAACTGTTTTTT.

Only a few counts were recorded for this clonotype. The rearrangement joins TRBV25-1 to TRBJ2-5; no reliable D call. Germline V gene lookup returns CDR1 MGHDK and CDR2 SYGVNS. This CDR3 is 15 amino acids long. V lost 0 bases and J lost 3, with 11 bases in between. The CDR3 bases are TGTGCCAGCAGTGAATACGGAACAGCAGAAGAGACCCAGTACTTC. Translating it yields CASSEYGTAEETQYF.

This clonotype was seen more than once but under ten times. This chain uses TRBV19 with TRBJ2-1; TRBD2 matches 12 bases. Trimming took 3 bases from V and 5 from J; bases not matched to a gene: 5. CDR3 length: 16 amino acids. The V gene's germline CDR1 is LNHDA and CDR2 SQIVND (reference sequence). As DNA, the CDR3 is TGTGCCAGTAGTATCCCCACTAGCGGGAGGCACAATGAGCAGTTCTTC. Translation gives CASSIPTSGRHNEQFF.